The rows below give T cell receptor beta chains drawn from one sample of a study of shared clonotypes between healthy human individuals. The table came from immunoSEQ multiplex PCR; TCRdb's copy has only in-frame clones and leaves some out. Of 740,000 or so clones listed, about three quarters are singletons. Material: memory CD4+ T cells sorted from blood. These receptors all come from a woman aged 25 to 45 in good health. Each CDR3 is given with its conserved first and last residue. D genes are given only for firm matches. The size field is filled for only some rows; it gives once, few, many or a size class.

J gene	D gene	V gene	clone size	CDR3 protein	CDR3 DNA
TRBJ2-7	TRBD2	TRBV7-2	.	CASSLLREWHEQYF	TGTGCCAGCAGCTTACTGCGGGAGTGGCACGAGCAGTACTTC
TRBJ2-3	.	TRBV29-1	.	CSVEVSTDTQYF	TGCAGCGTTGAAGTCAGCACAGATACGCAGTATTTT
TRBJ1-4	.	TRBV7-2	.	CASSSRPEGEKLFF	TGTGCCAGCAGCAGCAGGCCAGAGGGGGAAAAACTGTTTTTT
TRBJ1-3	.	TRBV5-1	.	CASSLGDVGNTIYF	TGCGCCAGCAGCTTGGGCGACGTCGGAAACACCATATATTTT
TRBJ1-4	.	TRBV29-1	few	CSVEYNEKLFF	TGCAGCGTTGAATATAATGAAAAACTGTTTTTT
TRBJ2-7	TRBD2	TRBV28	.	CASTVAGEKSYEQYF	TGTGCCAGCACGGTAGCGGGAGAGAAATCCTACGAGCAGTACTTC
TRBJ1-3	TRBD1	TRBV4-1	.	CASSQGTGTGERNTIYF	TGCGCCAGCAGCCAAGGGACCGGGACAGGGGAAAGAAACACCATATATTTT
TRBJ2-5	TRBD1	TRBV7-9	.	CASSRGQGETQYF	TGTGCCAGCAGCCGCGGACAGGGTGAGACCCAGTACTTC
TRBJ1-5	.	TRBV12-5	.	CASGQDGWNQPQHF	TGTGCTAGTGGTCAAGACGGGTGGAATCAGCCCCAGCATTTT
TRBJ2-2	.	TRBV21-1	.	CASPYTDTGELFF	TGTGCCAGCCCCTACACCGACACCGGGGAGCTGTTTTTT
TRBJ1-2	TRBD1	TRBV9	.	CASSPRQGRYGYTF	TGTGCCAGCAGCCCTAGACAGGGTCGGTATGGCTACACCTTC